This T cell receptor beta chain was sequenced during a study of CD8+CD57+ T cells in acquired aplastic anemia. Overall study context: Yields of DNA that came from sorted CD4+ and CD8+ cells averaged about 3 ug.

Between the trimmed V and J ends, which lost 1 base and 6 bases, there was a span of 10 bases. The CDR3 sequence is 14 residues long. Germline V lookup: CDR1 SGHRS, CDR2 YFSETQ. Study-wide findings and caveats: The CD8+ Simpson's diversity of patients and controls was not significantly different. Patients and controls were found to share twenty-nine CD8+ CDR3 sequences.

This clonotype has a single count. What it recognizes is unknown. TCR beta VDJ and CDR3 profiles were obtained from a genomic DNA template. One entry per CDR3 protein results from TCRdb running MiXCR on the reads. The top ten hold just over 45% of the sample, which has 150,000 to 200,000 distinct CDR3 sequences, around three fifths seen once. The sample consisted of sorted CD4+, CD8+, or CD8+CD57+ T cells (not recorded which) from PBMCs. This rearrangement joins TRBV5-1 to TRBJ1-4; D might be TRBD1 (6 bases). The clonotype was recovered from a human donor with severe aplastic anemia or a healthy control (not recorded which). The CDR3 loop is CASSLTRGDEKLFF. The CDR3 region has the DNA TGCGCCAGCAGCTTGACCAGGGGAGATGAAAAACTGTTTTTT.